A single T cell receptor beta chain is shown here with its context. Only in-frame clones appear in the TCRdb table, and some are missing; sequencing was by immunoSEQ multiplex PCR. The sample gives 200,000 to 250,000 clones, around 90% of which show up once; under 3.5% is in the top ten. The CDR3 sequence is 20 residues long. The junction had 15 bases not matched to a gene; V was cut back by 0 bases and J by 3 bases. Germline V CDR1 and CDR2: LNHNV, YYDKDF (reference sequence). This specimen comes from a study of blood T cell repertoires in COVID-19. The sample was peripheral blood. The sequence was collected from a man in his thirties or forties with COVID-19, enrolled during active disease. The chain recombines TRBV15 with TRBJ2-3; 10 nucleotides match TRBD1. The CDR3 protein is CATSRDRISFGTGVTDTQYF. DNA of the CDR3: TGTGCCACCAGCAGAGATAGGATCTCATTCGGGACAGGGGTGACAGATACGCAGTATTTT.